The 21 T cell receptor beta chains given below trace back to one sample, sequenced in a study of cytomegalovirus exposure and HLA in healthy donors. PCR primers comprised 60 Vbeta and 13 Jbeta primers. Method: immunoSEQ multiplex PCR; TCRdb's copy keeps in-frame clones and lacks some. The table shows some 240,000 clones, with roughly 80% occurring only once. Source material: PBMCs. All receptors derive from a male donor in good health and CMV-seronegative.

The chain combines TRBV18 with TRBJ2-7; the match to TRBD1 covers 7 bases. CDR3 size: 14 residues. V gave up 3 bases and J gave up 3 bases; unmatched junction bases: 5. CDR1 and CDR2 (germline): KGHSH, LQKENI. This CDR3 reads CASSPSDRLYEQYF. CDR3 bases: TGTGCCAGCTCACCTTCGGACAGGCTCTACGAGCAGTACTTC.

As regards this clone: A junction boundary mismatches the germline segment, possibly from a read error. This chain joins TRBV7-9 and TRBJ2-3; 7 nucleotides match TRBD1. Looked up from germline, CDR1 is SEHNR and CDR2 is FQNEAQ (reference sequence). CDR3 length equals 12 residues. The CDR3: CASSRGQVPPNF. The CDR3 coding sequence is TGTGCCAGCAGCCGAGGACAGGTCCCGCCGAATTTT.

The rearrangement uses TRBV19 and TRBJ2-5; possible D gene TRBD2, 5 bases. The CDR3 totals 13 residues. The germline V gene encodes CDR1 LNHDA and CDR2 SQIVND (reference sequence). V lost 3 bases and J 9 bases, leaving 14 bases between the germline ends. CDR3 sequence reads: CASSMVLARAQYF. CDR3 sequence (DNA): TGTGCCAGTAGTATGGTGCTAGCTAGGGCCCAGTACTTC.

The table lists this clone with a few counts. The gene calls are TRBV4-2 and TRBJ2-7; unclear D gene. There are 14 residues in the CDR3. V was clipped by 2 bases and J by 3 bases, with 11 bases between them. Germline V gene sequence: CDR1 LGHNA, CDR2 YNFKEQ. This CDR3 is CASSQPGSLYEQYF. The CDR3 DNA sequence: TGTGCCAGCAGCCAACCAGGCTCTCTCTACGAGCAGTACTTC.

The CDR3 region is CASSVEGTPPKTQYF. CDR3 DNA sequence: TGTGCCAGCAGCGTAGAGGGGACTCCCCCAAAGACCCAGTACTTC. V gene TRBV9 combines with J gene TRBJ2-5; a weak D match, TRBD2 (6 bases). The CDR3 loop spans 15 amino acids. Germline CDR1 is SGDLS and CDR2 is YYNGEE. The V end lost 0 bases, the J end lost 6 bases, and 15 bases lay between the germline ends.

J is TRBJ1-5 and V is TRBV7-8; tentative D call: TRBD1 (6 bases). Germline values: CDR1 SGHVS, CDR2 FQNEAQ. The CDR3 consists of 15 residues. Trimming took 6 bases from V and 3 from J, leaving 15 bases between them. The CDR3 spells CASRAGTLANQPQHF. Written as DNA, the CDR3 is TGTGCCAGCAGAGCCGGGACACTGGCCAATCAGCCCCAGCATTTT.

This sequence joins TRBV25-1 and TRBJ2-5; perhaps TRBD2 as D (7 bases). V was trimmed by 1 base and J by 5 bases, leaving 17 bases between them. The CDR3 has 16 amino acids. Germline CDR1 and CDR2: MGHDK and SYGVNS. CDR3 loop: CASSELGAGAGETQYF. The CDR3 nucleotides read TGTGCCAGCAGTGAATTAGGGGCGGGGGCGGGGGAGACCCAGTACTTC.

V gene TRBV28 combines with J gene TRBJ1-1; possible D gene TRBD1, 5 bases. Germline V gene sequence: CDR1 MDHEN, CDR2 SYDVKM. The germline V and J ends were trimmed by 1 base and 1 base, with 10 bases remaining between them. The CDR3 totals 15 residues. DNA of the CDR3: TGTGCCAGCAGTTTATCAGACAGTTCGAACACTGAAGCTTTCTTT. Translation: CASSLSDSSNTEAFF.

This rearrangement joins TRBV6-8 to TRBJ1-6, with D hard to call. This CDR3 has 11 amino acids. With 8 bases removed from V and 9 bases from J, the gap between germline ends came to 8 bases. Germline V gives CDR1 MNHGY, CDR2 SAAAGT. CDR3 bases: TGTGCCAGCCTTTCCGGTTCACCCCTCCACTTT. Translated: CASLSGSPLHF.

V and J are TRBV29-1 and TRBJ2-1, with D maybe TRBD2 (6 bases). CDR3 length: 11 amino acids. Germline CDR1 and CDR2: SQVTM and ANQGSEA. The DNA for the CDR3 is TGCAGTCCCTCCGCAGCGGGTGAGCAGTTCTTC. It translates to CSPSAAGEQFF.

Written as DNA, the CDR3 is TGTGCCAGCAGCCGTGGAACAGGGAACACTGAAGCTTTCTTT. Protein sequence: CASSRGTGNTEAFF. The gene calls are TRBV6-5 and TRBJ1-1; tentatively, D is TRBD1 (5 bases). This CDR3 is built from 14 residues. V was shortened by 6 bases and J by 1 base, with 12 bases between the two germline ends. Germline values: CDR1 MNHEY, CDR2 SVGAGI.

The rearrangement uses TRBV5-6 and TRBJ2-5, with D unresolved. The end of the DNA is better explained by TRBJ2-7, so the J call may be wrong. In germline, CDR1 is SGHDT, CDR2 YYEEEE. The CDR3 loop spans 14 amino acids. The CDR3 spells CASSFNNSPYEQYF. Here the CDR3 DNA reads TGTGCCAGCAGCTTCAATAACAGCCCCTACGAGCAGTACTTC.

In nucleotides, the CDR3 is TGTGCCAGCAGCCATCCTACAAAGACAGGGGCCAACTACGAGCAGTACTTC. This sequence encodes CASSHPTKTGANYEQYF. The chain employs TRBV4-2 and TRBJ2-7; 8 bases match TRBD1. Germline V gives CDR1 LGHNA, CDR2 YNFKEQ. V shed 3 bases, J shed 3 bases, and the junction held 13 bases outside the gene matches. The CDR3 extends over 17 amino acids.

The J gene is TRBJ2-3, the V gene TRBV7-2; 9 bases line up with TRBD2. This CDR3 is 17 amino acids long. V was clipped by 1 base and J by 2 bases; unmatched bases: 7. Germline CDR1 SGHTA, CDR2 FQGNSA. The CDR3 spells CASSLEGLAGYTDTQYF. The CDR3 coding sequence is TGTGCCAGCAGCTTAGAAGGCCTAGCGGGGTACACAGATACGCAGTATTTT. The full variable domain, its missing parts supplied by reference TRBV7-2 and TRBJ2-3, is GAGVSQSPSNKVTEKGKDVELRCDPISGHTALYWYRQSLGQGLEFLIYFQGNSAPDKSGLPSDRFSAERTGGSVSTLTIQRTQQEDSAVYLCASSLEGLAGYTDTQYFGPGTRLTVL.

This clone was seen only once. The rearrangement uses TRBV10-1 and TRBJ2-1; 7 nucleotides align to TRBD2. The CDR3 sequence is 16 residues long. V gave up 2 bases and J gave up 0 bases; unmatched junction bases: 4. Germline V gene sequence: CDR1 WNHNN, CDR2 SYGVQD (reference sequence). CDR3 coding DNA: TGCGCCAGCAGTGAGGGTGGCGGGAGCTCCTACAATGAGCAGTTCTTC. Encoded protein: CASSEGGGSSYNEQFF.

The V call is TRBV9, the J call TRBJ2-7, with D tentatively TRBD2 (5 bases). Germline V CDR1 and CDR2: SGDLS, YYNGEE. The CDR3 consists of 15 residues. V lost 4 bases, J lost 5 bases, and 19 bases lay in between. The CDR3 bases are TGTGCCAGCAGCCCCGACGGCGGGTTTAGCCACGAGCAGTACTTC. It encodes CASSPDGGFSHEQYF.

The V and J genes are TRBV6-6 and TRBJ2-1; TRBD2 aligns across 11 bases. Germline loops: CDR1 MNHNY, CDR2 SVGAGI (reference sequence). This CDR3 contains 13 residues. With 9 bases clipped from V and 9 bases from J, the junction kept 7 bases outside the gene matches. CDR3 in DNA: TGTGCCAGTTCTCTAGCGGGAGGTTTTGAGCAGTTCTTC. Amino acids: CASSLAGGFEQFF.

The rearrangement links TRBV15 to TRBJ2-1; 8 nucleotides align to TRBD1. The CDR3 is made up of 16 amino acids. CDR1 and CDR2 from the germline V gene are LNHNV and YYDKDF (reference sequence). With 7 bases clipped from V and 2 bases from J, the junction kept 10 bases outside the gene matches. The CDR3 DNA reads TGTGCCACCATGCGACAGGGGAGCTTCACCTACAATGAGCAGTTCTTC. As protein: CATMRQGSFTYNEQFF.

The J gene is TRBJ1-5, the V gene TRBV6-5; D ambiguous. CDR1 MNHEY and CDR2 SVGAGI come from the germline V gene. Trimming took off 4 bases at V and 3 bases at J, with 4 bases between the two ends. The CDR3 loop spans 12 amino acids. The CDR3 coding sequence is TGTGCCAGCAGTTCCTACAATCAGCCCCAGCATTTT. It encodes CASSSYNQPQHF.

This clone occurred once. V gene TRBV6-1 combines with J gene TRBJ2-5; perhaps TRBD2 as D (6 bases). This CDR3 spans 14 amino acids. CDR1 is MNHNS and CDR2 is SASEGT in the germline V gene. Trimming left V 4 bases short and J 5 bases short, with 14 bases between. CDR3 bases: TGTGCCAGCAGTGGCGGAGATGGGGGGGAGACCCAGTACTTC. Translating gives CASSGGDGGETQYF.

V is TRBV7-3 and J is TRBJ1-2; D ambiguous. The CDR3 has 13 amino acids. Germline values: CDR1 SGHTA, CDR2 FQGTGA. The V gene lost 5 bases and the J gene lost 3 bases, with 10 bases spanning the gap. The CDR3 is CASSAGVDYGYTF. The DNA for the CDR3 is TGTGCCAGCAGCGCCGGGGTCGACTATGGCTACACCTTC.